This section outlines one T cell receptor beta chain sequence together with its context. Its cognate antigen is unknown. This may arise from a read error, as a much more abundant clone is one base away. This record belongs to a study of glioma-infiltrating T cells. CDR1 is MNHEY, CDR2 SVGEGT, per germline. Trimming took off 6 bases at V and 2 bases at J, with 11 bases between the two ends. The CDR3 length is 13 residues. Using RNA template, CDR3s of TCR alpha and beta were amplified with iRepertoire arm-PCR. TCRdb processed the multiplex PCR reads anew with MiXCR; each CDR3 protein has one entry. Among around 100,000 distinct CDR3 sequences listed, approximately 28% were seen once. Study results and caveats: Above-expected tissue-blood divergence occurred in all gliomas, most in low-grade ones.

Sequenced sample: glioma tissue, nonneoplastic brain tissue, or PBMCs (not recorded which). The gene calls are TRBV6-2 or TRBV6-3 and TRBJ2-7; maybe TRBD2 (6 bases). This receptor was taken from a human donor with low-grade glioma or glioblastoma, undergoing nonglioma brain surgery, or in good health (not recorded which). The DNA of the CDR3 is TGTGCCAGCAGCCCGGAGGGGACCTACGAGCAGTACTTC. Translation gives CASSPEGTYEQYF.